This T cell receptor (beta chain) was obtained from a study of cytomegalovirus exposure and HLA in healthy donors. Study-level findings and limits: Cytomegalovirus-associated TCR beta chains were listed, numbering more than 150.

Points on this clone: Antigen: not known.

The trim removed 5 bases at V and 3 bases at J, leaving 6 bases unmatched. The CDR3 extends over 15 amino acids. CDR1 LNHDA and CDR2 SQIVND come from the germline V gene (reference sequence). Amplification used 60 Vbeta primers and 13 Jbeta primers. TCRdb's copy holds only in-frame clones and misses some; the assay was immunoSEQ multiplex PCR. The sample holds about 110,000 clones, 69% seen once. This receptor was obtained from a man between 25 and 39 years old in good health and CMV-seronegative. Material: PBMCs. The J gene is TRBJ2-1, the V gene TRBV19; 8 positions agree with TRBD2. CDR3 bases: TGTGCCAGTAGTCCCTTCGGGGGGGACTACAATGAGCAGTTCTTC. Its translation: CASSPFGGDYNEQFF.